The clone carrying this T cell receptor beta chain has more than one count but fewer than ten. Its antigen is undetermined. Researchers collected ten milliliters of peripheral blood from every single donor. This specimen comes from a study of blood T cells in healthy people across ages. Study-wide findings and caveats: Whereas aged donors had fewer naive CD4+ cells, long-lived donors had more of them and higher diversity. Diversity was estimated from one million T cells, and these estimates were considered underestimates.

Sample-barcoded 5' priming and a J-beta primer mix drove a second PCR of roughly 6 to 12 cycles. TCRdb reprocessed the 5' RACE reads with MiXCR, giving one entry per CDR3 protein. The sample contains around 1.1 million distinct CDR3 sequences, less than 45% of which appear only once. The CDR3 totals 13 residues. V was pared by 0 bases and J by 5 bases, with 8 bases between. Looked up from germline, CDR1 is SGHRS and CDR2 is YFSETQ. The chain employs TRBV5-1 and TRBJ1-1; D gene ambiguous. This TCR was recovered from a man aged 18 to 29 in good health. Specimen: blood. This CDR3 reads CASSLGPRTEAFF. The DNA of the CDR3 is TGCGCCAGCAGCTTGGGACCTAGGACTGAAGCTTTCTTT. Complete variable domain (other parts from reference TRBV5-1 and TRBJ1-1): KAGVTQTPRYLIKTRGQQVTLSCSPISGHRSVSWYQQTPGQGLQFLFEYFSETQRNKGNFPGRFSGRQFSNSRSEMNVSTLELGDSALYLCASSLGPRTEAFFGQGTRLTVV.